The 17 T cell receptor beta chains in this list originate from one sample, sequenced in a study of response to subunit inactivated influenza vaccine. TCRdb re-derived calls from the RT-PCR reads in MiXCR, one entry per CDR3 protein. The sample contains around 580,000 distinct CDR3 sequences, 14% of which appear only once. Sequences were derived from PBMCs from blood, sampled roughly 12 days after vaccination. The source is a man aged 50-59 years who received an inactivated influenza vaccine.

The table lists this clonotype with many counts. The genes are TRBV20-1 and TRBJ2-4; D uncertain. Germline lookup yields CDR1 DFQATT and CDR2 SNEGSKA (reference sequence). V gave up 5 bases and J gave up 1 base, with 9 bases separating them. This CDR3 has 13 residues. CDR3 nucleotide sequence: TGCAGTGCTCCCCACCGGGCCAAAAACATTCAGTACTTC. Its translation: CSAPHRAKNIQYF.

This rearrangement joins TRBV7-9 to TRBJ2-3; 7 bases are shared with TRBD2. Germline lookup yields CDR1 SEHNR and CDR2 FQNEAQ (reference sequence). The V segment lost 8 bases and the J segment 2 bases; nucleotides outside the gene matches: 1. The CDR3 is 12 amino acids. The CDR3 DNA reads TGTGCCAGCGGGGGGGACACAGATACGCAGTATTTT. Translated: CASGGDTDTQYF.

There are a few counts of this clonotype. CDR3 in DNA: TGCAGTGCTCAGGCGGGGTATCGGTACCAAGAGACCCAGTACTTC. This encodes CSAQAGYRYQETQYF. This chain joins TRBV20-1 and TRBJ2-5; TRBD2 is a possible D gene (6 bases). The CDR3 is 15 residues long. V lost 5 bases to trimming and J lost 0 bases, with 16 bases between them. CDR1 and CDR2 (germline): DFQATT, SNEGSKA (reference sequence).

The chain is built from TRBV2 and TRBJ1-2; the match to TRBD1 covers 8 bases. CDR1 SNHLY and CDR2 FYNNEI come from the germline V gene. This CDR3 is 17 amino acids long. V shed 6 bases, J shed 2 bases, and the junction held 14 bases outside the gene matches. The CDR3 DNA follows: TGTGCCAGCAGAGGGACAGGACCCTCTAACTGGAACTATGGCTACACCTTC. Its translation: CASRGTGPSNWNYGYTF.

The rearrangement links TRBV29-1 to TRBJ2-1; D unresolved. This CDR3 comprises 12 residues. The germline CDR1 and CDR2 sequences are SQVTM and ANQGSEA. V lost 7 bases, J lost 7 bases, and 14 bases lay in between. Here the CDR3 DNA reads TGCAGCGGGGTTGTGGTGGGTAATGAGCAGTTCTTC. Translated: CSGVVVGNEQFF.

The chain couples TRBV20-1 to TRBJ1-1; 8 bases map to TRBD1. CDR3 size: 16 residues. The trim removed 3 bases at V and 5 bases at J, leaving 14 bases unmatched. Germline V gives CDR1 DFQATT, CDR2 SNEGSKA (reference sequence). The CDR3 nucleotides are TGCAGTGCTAGTTATCAGGGGGCTTTCTTAGGTACTGAAGCTTTCTTT. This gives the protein CSASYQGAFLGTEAFF.

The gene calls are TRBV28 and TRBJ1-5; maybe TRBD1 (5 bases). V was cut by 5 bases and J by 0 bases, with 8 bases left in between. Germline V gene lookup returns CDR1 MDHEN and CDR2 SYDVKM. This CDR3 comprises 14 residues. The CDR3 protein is CASSGHPSNQPQHF. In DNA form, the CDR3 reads TGTGCCAGCAGTGGACACCCTAGCAATCAGCCCCAGCATTTT.

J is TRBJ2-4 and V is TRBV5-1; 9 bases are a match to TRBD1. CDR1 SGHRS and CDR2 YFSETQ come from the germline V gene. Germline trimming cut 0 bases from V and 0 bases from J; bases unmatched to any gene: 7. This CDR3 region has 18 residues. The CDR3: CASSLADGTGLAKNIQYF. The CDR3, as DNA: TGCGCCAGCAGCTTGGCAGACGGGACAGGGCTAGCCAAAAACATTCAGTACTTC.

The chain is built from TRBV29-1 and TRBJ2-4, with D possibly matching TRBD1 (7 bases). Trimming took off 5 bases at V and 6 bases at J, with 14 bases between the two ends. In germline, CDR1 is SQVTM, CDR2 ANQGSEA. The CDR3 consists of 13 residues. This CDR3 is CSVQGQGGNIQYF. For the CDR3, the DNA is TGCAGCGTTCAAGGGCAGGGGGGAAACATTCAGTACTTC.

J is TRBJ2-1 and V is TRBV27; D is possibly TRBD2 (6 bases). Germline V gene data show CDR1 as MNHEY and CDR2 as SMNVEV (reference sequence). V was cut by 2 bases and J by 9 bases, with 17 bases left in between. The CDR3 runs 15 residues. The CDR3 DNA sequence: TGTGCCAGCAGTTTAGGGACTCCTGCAAGGGGTGAGCAGTTCTTC. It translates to CASSLGTPARGEQFF.

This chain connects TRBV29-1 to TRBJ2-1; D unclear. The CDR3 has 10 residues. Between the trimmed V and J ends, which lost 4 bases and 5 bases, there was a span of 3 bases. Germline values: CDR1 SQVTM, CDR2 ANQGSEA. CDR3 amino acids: CSVGDNEQFF. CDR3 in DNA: TGCAGCGTTGGCGACAATGAGCAGTTCTTC.

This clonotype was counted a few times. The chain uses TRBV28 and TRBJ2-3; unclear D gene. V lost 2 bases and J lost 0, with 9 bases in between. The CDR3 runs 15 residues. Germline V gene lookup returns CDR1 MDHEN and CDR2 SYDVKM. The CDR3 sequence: CASSLGSPSTDTQYF. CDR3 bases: TGTGCCAGCAGTTTAGGGTCTCCTAGCACAGATACGCAGTATTTT. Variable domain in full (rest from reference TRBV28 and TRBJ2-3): DVKVTQSSRYLVKRTGEKVFLECVQDMDHENMFWYRQDPGLGLRLIYFSYDVKMKEKGDIPEGYSVSREKKERFSLILESASTNQTSMYLCASSLGSPSTDTQYFGPGTRLTVL.

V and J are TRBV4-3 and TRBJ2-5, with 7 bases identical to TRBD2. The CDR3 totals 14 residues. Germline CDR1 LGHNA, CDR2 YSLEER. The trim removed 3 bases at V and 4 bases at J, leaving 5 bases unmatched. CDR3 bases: TGCGCCAGCAGCCAGGGGGGGGGACTAGAGACCCAGTACTTC. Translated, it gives CASSQGGGLETQYF.

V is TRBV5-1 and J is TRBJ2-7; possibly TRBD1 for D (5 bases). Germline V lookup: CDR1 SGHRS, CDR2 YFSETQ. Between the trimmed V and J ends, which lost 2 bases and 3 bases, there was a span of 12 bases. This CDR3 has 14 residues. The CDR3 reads CASSFGQNNYEQYF. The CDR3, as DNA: TGCGCCAGCAGCTTCGGACAAAACAACTACGAGCAGTACTTC.

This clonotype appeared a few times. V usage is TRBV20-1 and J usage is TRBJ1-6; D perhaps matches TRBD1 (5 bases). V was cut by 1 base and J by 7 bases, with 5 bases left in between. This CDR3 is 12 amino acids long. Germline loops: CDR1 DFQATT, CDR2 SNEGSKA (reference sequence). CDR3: CSARAGNSPLHF. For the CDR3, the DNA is TGCAGTGCTAGAGCAGGGAATTCACCCCTCCACTTT.

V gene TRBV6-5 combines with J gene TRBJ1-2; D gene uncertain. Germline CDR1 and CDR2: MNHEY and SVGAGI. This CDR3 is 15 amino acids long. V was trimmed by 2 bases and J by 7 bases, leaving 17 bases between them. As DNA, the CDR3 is TGTGCCAGCAGTTACCTTCCCACAGCCAAGGTTGGCTACACCTTC. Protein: CASSYLPTAKVGYTF.

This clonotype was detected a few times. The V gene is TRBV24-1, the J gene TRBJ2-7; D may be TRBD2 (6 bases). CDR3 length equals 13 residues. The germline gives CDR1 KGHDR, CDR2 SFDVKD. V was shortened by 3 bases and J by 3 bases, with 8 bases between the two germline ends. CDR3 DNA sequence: TGTGCCACCAGTGATGGGGGGAGCTACGAGCAGTACTTC. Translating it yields CATSDGGSYEQYF.